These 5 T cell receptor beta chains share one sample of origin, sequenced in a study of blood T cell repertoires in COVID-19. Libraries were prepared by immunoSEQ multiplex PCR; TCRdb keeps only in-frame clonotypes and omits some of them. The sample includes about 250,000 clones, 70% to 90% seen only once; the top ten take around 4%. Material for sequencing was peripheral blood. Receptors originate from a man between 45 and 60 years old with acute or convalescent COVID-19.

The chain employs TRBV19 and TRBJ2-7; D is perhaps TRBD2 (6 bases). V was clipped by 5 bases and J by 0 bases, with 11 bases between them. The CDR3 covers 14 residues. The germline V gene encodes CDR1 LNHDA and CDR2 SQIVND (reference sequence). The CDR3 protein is CASSWGTYSYEQYF. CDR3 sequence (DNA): TGTGCCAGTAGTTGGGGGACTTACTCCTACGAGCAGTACTTC.

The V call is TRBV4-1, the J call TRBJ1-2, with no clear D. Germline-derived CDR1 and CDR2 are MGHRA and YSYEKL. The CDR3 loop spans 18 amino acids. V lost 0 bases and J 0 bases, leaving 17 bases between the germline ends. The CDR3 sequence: CASSQDPAPTFTNYGYTF. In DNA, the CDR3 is TGCGCCAGCAGCCAAGATCCAGCCCCGACATTTACTAACTATGGCTACACCTTC.

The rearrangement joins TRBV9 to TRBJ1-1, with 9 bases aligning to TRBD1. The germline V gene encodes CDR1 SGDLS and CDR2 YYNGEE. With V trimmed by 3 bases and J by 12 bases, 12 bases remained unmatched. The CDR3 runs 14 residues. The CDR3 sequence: CASSAQPGQGVSFF. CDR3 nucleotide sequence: TGTGCCAGCAGCGCCCAACCGGGACAGGGAGTCTCTTTCTTT.

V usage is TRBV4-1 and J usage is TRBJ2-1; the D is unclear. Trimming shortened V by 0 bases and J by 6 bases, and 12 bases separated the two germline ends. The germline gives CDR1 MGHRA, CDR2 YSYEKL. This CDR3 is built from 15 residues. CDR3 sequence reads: CASSQDLALSNEQFF. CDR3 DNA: TGCGCCAGCAGCCAAGATCTGGCTTTATCCAATGAGCAGTTCTTC.

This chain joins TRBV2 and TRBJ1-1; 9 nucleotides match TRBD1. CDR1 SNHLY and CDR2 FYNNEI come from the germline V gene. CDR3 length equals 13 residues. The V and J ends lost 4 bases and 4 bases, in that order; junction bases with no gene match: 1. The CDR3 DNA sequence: TGTGCCAGCAGTGGACAGGGGGGCACTGAAGCTTTCTTT. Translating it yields CASSGQGGTEAFF. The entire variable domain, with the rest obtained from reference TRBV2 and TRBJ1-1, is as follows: EPEVTQTPSHQVTQMGQEVILRCVPISNHLYFYWYRQILGQKVEFLVSFYNNEISEKSEIFDDQFSVERPDGSNFTLKIRSTKLEDSAMYFCASSGQGGTEAFFGQGTRLTVV.